This is a list of T cell receptor beta chains from one sample in a study of response to subunit inactivated influenza vaccine. One entry per CDR3 protein, called by TCRdb with MiXCR from the RT-PCR reads. The sample includes roughly 170,000 distinct CDR3 sequences, approximately 8.7% of them seen just once. Sequences were derived from non-naive T cells sorted from PBMCs, sampled on the day of vaccination. Receptor source: a man aged 45-65 years who received an inactivated influenza vaccine. Each CDR3 is given with its conserved first and last residue. D genes are given only for firm matches. Clone size appears in some rows only: once, few, many, or a class for an expanded clone.

CDR3 DNA: TGTGCCAGCAGTTTATGGGGCAGGGGATCTATTCGGCCCCAGCATTTT
CDR3 protein: CASSLWGRGSIRPQHF
D gene: -
V gene: TRBV28
CDR3 length: 16
clone size: -
J gene: TRBJ1-5

CDR3 DNA: TGTGCCAGCAGATCCGACAGGGTCTCTGGAAACACCATATATTTT
CDR3 protein: CASRSDRVSGNTIYF
D gene: TRBD1
V gene: TRBV12-3/TRBV12-4
CDR3 length: 15
clone size: -
J gene: TRBJ1-3

CDR3 DNA: TGTGCCTGGAGCCCCGGACAAGAAATAAAGTATTTT
CDR3 protein: CAWSPGQEIKYF
D gene: -
V gene: TRBV30
CDR3 length: 12
clone size: -
J gene: TRBJ2-3

CDR3 DNA: TGTGCCAGCAGCCGTTCAGACTCTGAAGCTTTCTTT
CDR3 protein: CASSRSDSEAFF
D gene: -
V gene: TRBV7-9
CDR3 length: 12
clone size: -
J gene: TRBJ1-1

CDR3 DNA: TGCGCCAGCAGCCAGGTCCAGGGGCCGACGAATAATTCACCCCTCCACTTT
CDR3 protein: CASSQVQGPTNNSPLHF
D gene: -
V gene: TRBV4-3
CDR3 length: 17
clone size: -
J gene: TRBJ1-6

CDR3 DNA: TGTGCCATCAGTGCGGGGCGGGGCAATGAGCAGTTCTTC
CDR3 protein: CAISAGRGNEQFF
D gene: -
V gene: TRBV10-3
CDR3 length: 13
clone size: -
J gene: TRBJ2-1

CDR3 DNA: TGCAGTGCTAGCCCACAGGGAGGACACATTCAGTACTTC
CDR3 protein: CSASPQGGHIQYF
D gene: -
V gene: TRBV20-1
CDR3 length: 13
clone size: few
J gene: TRBJ2-4

CDR3 DNA: TGTGCCAGCAGCCAAGGCCCAGGGGGGTCCTACGAGCAGTACTTC
CDR3 protein: CASSQGPGGSYEQYF
D gene: -
V gene: TRBV3-1
CDR3 length: 15
clone size: -
J gene: TRBJ2-7

CDR3 DNA: TGCGCCAGCAGCCAAGGACTGCACTATAATTCACCCCTCCACTTT
CDR3 protein: CASSQGLHYNSPLHF
D gene: -
V gene: TRBV4-1
CDR3 length: 15
clone size: few
J gene: TRBJ1-6

CDR3 DNA: TGTGCCAGCAGTTCAAGGACAGGATTAATAGGAAATGGCTACACCTTC
CDR3 protein: CASSSRTGLIGNGYTF
D gene: TRBD1
V gene: TRBV28
CDR3 length: 16
clone size: -
J gene: TRBJ1-2

CDR3 DNA: TGTGCCAGCAGCTTAGGATCCCCGTCCAATGAGCAGTTCTTC
CDR3 protein: CASSLGSPSNEQFF
D gene: -
V gene: TRBV7-2
CDR3 length: 14
clone size: many
J gene: TRBJ2-1

CDR3 DNA: TGTGCCAGCAAACAGGTTCGGAGCAATCAGCCCCAGCATTTT
CDR3 protein: CASKQVRSNQPQHF
D gene: -
V gene: TRBV12-3/TRBV12-4
CDR3 length: 14
clone size: many
J gene: TRBJ1-5

CDR3 DNA: TGCGTCAGCAGCTTCGGCACAGATACGCAGTATTTT
CDR3 protein: CVSSFGTDTQYF
D gene: -
V gene: TRBV5-1
CDR3 length: 12
clone size: -
J gene: TRBJ2-3

CDR3 DNA: TGCAGTGCTAGGACGCGACAGGGGTACTACAATGAGCAGTTCTTC
CDR3 protein: CSARTRQGYYNEQFF
D gene: TRBD1
V gene: TRBV20-1
CDR3 length: 15
clone size: few
J gene: TRBJ2-1

CDR3 DNA: TGCGCCAGCAGCCCCGGAGTAGGACCGGATGGCTACACCTTC
CDR3 protein: CASSPGVGPDGYTF
D gene: -
V gene: TRBV5-1
CDR3 length: 14
clone size: many
J gene: TRBJ1-2

CDR3 DNA: TGTGCCAGCAGCCCACGGACAGCTAACTATGGCTACACCTTC
CDR3 protein: CASSPRTANYGYTF
D gene: -
V gene: TRBV9
CDR3 length: 14
clone size: many
J gene: TRBJ1-2

CDR3 DNA: TGCGCCAGCAGAACTAGTTCGGAGGAGCAGTTCTTC
CDR3 protein: CASRTSSEEQFF
D gene: -
V gene: TRBV5-1
CDR3 length: 12
clone size: many
J gene: TRBJ2-1

CDR3 DNA: TGCGCCAGCAGCGGGACAGGGGCCAACAATGAGCAGTTCTTC
CDR3 protein: CASSGTGANNEQFF
D gene: TRBD1
V gene: TRBV5-1
CDR3 length: 14
clone size: -
J gene: TRBJ2-1

CDR3 DNA: TGTGCCAGCAGCCCCGACAGGAACACCGGGGAGCTGTTTTTT
CDR3 protein: CASSPDRNTGELFF
D gene: -
V gene: TRBV7-9
CDR3 length: 14
clone size: many
J gene: TRBJ2-2

CDR3 DNA: TGTGCCAGCACCCGGAACAGGGGGGAGCGAGAGACCCAGTACTTC
CDR3 protein: CASTRNRGERETQYF
D gene: TRBD1
V gene: TRBV12-3/TRBV12-4
CDR3 length: 15
clone size: -
J gene: TRBJ2-5

CDR3 DNA: TGTGCCAGCAGCCCGAGGGCCAGCGGGGGACAAGAGACCCAGTACTTC
CDR3 protein: CASSPRASGGQETQYF
D gene: TRBD2
V gene: TRBV7-9
CDR3 length: 16
clone size: -
J gene: TRBJ2-5

CDR3 DNA: TGCAGTGCTAGAGATGGCCAGGGGCGGGCTGAAGCTTTCTTT
CDR3 protein: CSARDGQGRAEAFF
D gene: -
V gene: TRBV20-1
CDR3 length: 14
clone size: -
J gene: TRBJ1-1

CDR3 DNA: TGTGCCAGCAGGCACAGGGGTGGCTACACCTTC
CDR3 protein: CASRHRGGYTF
D gene: TRBD1
V gene: TRBV12-3/TRBV12-4
CDR3 length: 11
clone size: many
J gene: TRBJ1-2

CDR3 DNA: TGTGCCAGCAGCTTTCAAGCGGGAGGGCCGTACAATGAGCAGTTCTTC
CDR3 protein: CASSFQAGGPYNEQFF
D gene: TRBD2
V gene: TRBV7-9
CDR3 length: 16
clone size: few
J gene: TRBJ2-1

CDR3 DNA: TGTGCCAGTAAGAGCGGGAACTCCTACGAGCAGTACTTC
CDR3 protein: CASKSGNSYEQYF
D gene: TRBD2
V gene: TRBV19
CDR3 length: 13
clone size: -
J gene: TRBJ2-7

CDR3 DNA: TGTGCCAGCAGCTTAGTGGGGGACCGTTACTACGAGCAGTACTTC
CDR3 protein: CASSLVGDRYYEQYF
D gene: -
V gene: TRBV7-8
CDR3 length: 15
clone size: -
J gene: TRBJ2-7

CDR3 DNA: TGTGCCAGCAGCTTAGTTACAGGGACCGGGGAGCTGTTTTTT
CDR3 protein: CASSLVTGTGELFF
D gene: -
V gene: TRBV7-6
CDR3 length: 14
clone size: many
J gene: TRBJ2-2